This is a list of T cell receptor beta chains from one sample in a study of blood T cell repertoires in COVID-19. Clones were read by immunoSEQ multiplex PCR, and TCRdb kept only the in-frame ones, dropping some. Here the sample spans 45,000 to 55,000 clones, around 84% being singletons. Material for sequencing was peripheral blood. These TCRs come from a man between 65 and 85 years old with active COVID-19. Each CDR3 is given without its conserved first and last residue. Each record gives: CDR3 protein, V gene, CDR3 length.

ASSPLTRTGELF | TRBV6-6 | 12
ASSRASGGGSYNEQF | TRBV5-4 | 15
ASSRSPGLQIGFKDTQY | TRBV7-9 | 17
ASSFDRGLASEQY | TRBV11-3 | 13
ASSVFLTGKENEQF | TRBV9 | 14
SVEVQGILSYEQY | TRBV29-1 | 13
ASSYVIYEQF | TRBV12-3/TRBV12-4 | 10
ASGRGRVGTDTQY | TRBV27 | 13
ASSRGQGVGNTIY | TRBV11-2 | 13
ASSPHRTGRGEQY | TRBV27 | 13
ASRDRANQPQH | TRBV19 | 11
ASIWEGNTEAF | TRBV12-3/TRBV12-4 | 11
ASSLFGQSTSGNTIY | TRBV7-6 | 15
ASRGWASSLGETQY | TRBV27 | 14
AWSVPSSTQY | TRBV30 | 10
ASSLTGTGLGELF | TRBV5-1 | 13
SVEGWTGSLGYGYT | TRBV29-1 | 14
ASSRTPGAGGYQETQY | TRBV5-6 | 16
AWSRGSKNTEAF | TRBV30 | 12
ASSLLGGGYTEAF | TRBV7-3 | 13
ASSPPGQGNSPLH | TRBV7-9 | 13
SASPLAGVSTDTQY | TRBV20-1 | 14
ASSLGQGGNQPQH | TRBV27 | 13
ASSLEALGSSPLH | TRBV5-1 | 13
ASSQRRDRGTSGRTGELF | TRBV6-6 | 18
ASSVGQGREQY | TRBV27 | 11
ATSDSSTDTQY | TRBV24-1 | 11
ASSPGWYEQF | TRBV19 | 10
ASSKSGLSTEAF | TRBV19 | 12
SVDEGSTEAF | TRBV29-1 | 10
ASSFLQTVYNEQF | TRBV7-2 | 13
ASARLAGNTIY | TRBV6-5 | 11
ATQDRPNEKLF | TRBV6-6 | 11
ASSLGGAGAGYT | TRBV5-1 | 12
ASSPIRGRVGYT | TRBV11-2 | 12
ASNPSGGAGEQY | TRBV7-2 | 12
ASLSGGLDTEAF | TRBV19 | 12
ASREGGPNQPQH | TRBV6-6 | 12
ASRQQGRETQY | TRBV11-2 | 11
SVAPSSYEQY | TRBV29-1 | 10
ASRGQGSGTVYGYT | TRBV2 | 14
ASNTPGGSLEQF | TRBV28 | 12
ASSSGTGFEAF | TRBV6-5 | 11
ASSPGLAGGRAYNEQF | TRBV14 | 16
SAGAPGDTEAF | TRBV29-1 | 11
ASSLVRENIQY | TRBV11-2 | 11
ATSETGNYGYT | TRBV15 | 11
ASSLVVLAYQETQY | TRBV7-6 | 14
AISESGGEETQY | TRBV10-3 | 12
ASSSTGSGANVLT | TRBV6-5 | 13
ASSFSRGDQETQY | TRBV27 | 13
ASIGDNQETQY | TRBV6-5 | 11
ASSLAEGSYEQY | TRBV7-2 | 12
ASSLSDQPQH | TRBV5-6 | 10